The 10 T cell receptor beta chains presented below share a single source sample, sequenced in a study of blood T cell repertoires in COVID-19 (dated by TCRdb to about 2020). The method was the immunoSEQ multiplex PCR assay. TCRdb carries this immuneACCESS record with in-frame sequences only. Its versions omit some clonotypes, under half of them owing to an unresolved V gene in the studies checked, with the rest unexplained. Within this sample are about 170,000 clones, with about nine tenths of them counted one time only. The ten biggest clones cover roughly 5% of the sample. The sample consisted of peripheral blood. Receptor source: a man aged 25-45 years with COVID-19, enrolled during active disease.

The chain links TRBV5-6 to TRBJ2-7, with D possibly being TRBD2 (5 bases). This CDR3 has 14 amino acids. Germline loops: CDR1 SGHDT, CDR2 YYEEEE. Trimming removed 6 bases at V and 3 bases at J, with 16 bases between. Here the CDR3 DNA reads TGTGCCAGCACCGGTGGAGGCTCTTACTACGAGCAGTACTTC. It specifies CASTGGGSYYEQYF.

The V and J genes are TRBV28 and TRBJ2-1, with 8 nucleotides matching TRBD2. With 4 bases clipped from V and 5 bases from J, the junction kept 7 bases outside the gene matches. This CDR3 is 15 amino acids long. Per the germline V gene, CDR1 is MDHEN and CDR2 is SYDVKM. CDR3 sequence (DNA): TGTGCCAGCAGTTCCGCCGGGACTAGTAACAATGAGCAGTTCTTC. Translated, it gives CASSSAGTSNNEQFF.

V and J are TRBV2 and TRBJ1-5, with TRBD1 identical over 9 bases. J lost 5 bases, V lost 6 bases, and 5 bases had no gene match. CDR1 SNHLY and CDR2 FYNNEI come from the germline V gene. The CDR3 loop spans 14 amino acids. Here the CDR3 DNA reads TGTGCCAGCAGATGGGACAGGGTCGATCAGCCCCAGCATTTT. It translates to CASRWDRVDQPQHF. Based on the CDR3 plus reference TRBV2 and TRBJ1-5, the full variable domain is EPEVTQTPSHQVTQMGQEVILRCVPISNHLYFYWYRQILGQKVEFLVSFYNNEISEKSEIFDDQFSVERPDGSNFTLKIRSTKLEDSAMYFCASRWDRVDQPQHFGDGTRLSIL.

This clone was found once. J is TRBJ1-6 and V is TRBV27; 9 bases line up with TRBD1. With 8 bases clipped from V and 7 bases from J, the junction kept 6 bases outside the gene matches. The CDR3 extends over 14 amino acids. Germline values: CDR1 MNHEY, CDR2 SMNVEV (reference sequence). CDR3 bases: TGTGCCAGCCGATGGACAGGGGCGAATTCACCCCTCCACTTT. It encodes CASRWTGANSPLHF.

CDR3 sequence reads: CSVAGLAGYTDTQYF. CDR3 DNA: TGCAGCGTCGCAGGACTAGCGGGATACACAGATACGCAGTATTTT. The chain links TRBV29-1 to TRBJ2-3, with 12 nucleotides matching TRBD2. The CDR3 is 15 residues long. With V trimmed by 6 bases and J by 2 bases, 6 bases remained unmatched. Per germline, CDR1 SQVTM and CDR2 ANQGSEA.

This chain links TRBV10-3 with TRBJ2-7; 11 positions agree with TRBD1. Per the germline V gene, CDR1 is ENHRY and CDR2 is SYGVKD. The CDR3 contains 15 residues. The V and J ends lost 3 bases and 3 bases, in that order; junction bases with no gene match: 4. Here the CDR3 DNA reads TGTGCCATCAGTGACCCCGGGACAGGGGGCTACGAGCAGTACTTC. Its protein is CAISDPGTGGYEQYF.

J is TRBJ2-7 and V is TRBV10-1, with TRBD2 identical over 9 bases. The germline CDR1 and CDR2 sequences are WNHNN and SYGVQD (reference sequence). Trimming cost V 6 bases and J 2 bases; bases outside gene matches: 11. The CDR3 is 16 amino acids. CDR3 DNA: TGCGCCAGCAGCGACCAACTAGCGGGTTCCCCCTACGAGCAGTACTTC. It is translated as CASSDQLAGSPYEQYF.

CDR3 DNA sequence: TGTGCCAGCAGCTTAAGTTTCGGGGTGAGCTCCTACGAGCAGTACTTC. Translating it yields CASSLSFGVSSYEQYF. The rearrangement links TRBV7-9 to TRBJ2-7, with TRBD2 as a possible D gene (5 bases). Germline V gene sequence: CDR1 SEHNR, CDR2 FQNEAQ (reference sequence). The CDR3 is made up of 16 amino acids. The V and J ends lost 2 bases and 0 bases respectively, with 14 bases between them.

This chain connects TRBV28 to TRBJ1-2; D remains ambiguous. Per the germline V gene, CDR1 is MDHEN and CDR2 is SYDVKM. The CDR3 length is 13 residues. Deletions cut 2 bases from V and 2 bases from J, with 6 bases between. The CDR3 region is CASSLPQNYGYTF. The CDR3 nucleotides are TGTGCCAGCAGTTTACCCCAAAACTATGGCTACACCTTC.

The rearrangement links TRBV7-2 to TRBJ1-2, with 8 bases fitting TRBD1. The CDR3 totals 13 residues. Germline lookup yields CDR1 SGHTA and CDR2 FQGNSA. Trimming removed 7 bases from V and 12 bases from J; junction bases left unmatched: 13. In DNA, the CDR3 is TGTGCCAGCACCCTCATTGAACAGGGGGTAAACACCTTC. Protein product: CASTLIEQGVNTF.